One sample yielded the 16 T cell receptor beta chains listed below, sequenced in a study of radiotherapy plus CTLA-4 blockade in lung cancer. Assay used: immunoSEQ multiplex PCR; TCRdb lists only in-frame clones, some missing. This table has 70,000 to 90,000 clones, around 84% appearing once. The sequences come from peripheral blood, collected from a patient treated with radiotherapy plus ipilimumab. The receptors stem from a human donor with non-small cell lung cancer who had stable disease on radiotherapy plus ipilimumab.

The chain uses TRBV10-2 and TRBJ1-5; D remains ambiguous. The CDR3 is made up of 14 amino acids. The V end lost 0 bases, the J end lost 6 bases, and 9 bases lay between the germline ends. The germline V gene has CDR1 WSHSY and CDR2 SAAADI. Here the CDR3 reads CASSESKGGQPQHF. The CDR3 nucleotides read TGCGCCAGCAGTGAGTCGAAGGGAGGTCAGCCCCAGCATTTT.

The chain employs TRBV2 and TRBJ1-2; D is ambiguous. Germline-derived CDR1 and CDR2 are SNHLY and FYNNEI. The CDR3 length is 12 residues. The germline V and J ends were trimmed by 8 bases and 8 bases, with 15 bases remaining between them. In DNA form, the CDR3 reads TGTGCCAGCGGTTTAATAAGACGCGGCTACACCTTC. Translated: CASGLIRRGYTF.

As DNA, the CDR3 is TGCGCCAGCAGCTTTACTGGGGGGAACACTGAAGCTTTCTTT. This encodes CASSFTGGNTEAFF. The rearrangement links TRBV5-1 to TRBJ1-1, with D maybe TRBD1 (5 bases). Looked up from germline, CDR1 is SGHRS and CDR2 is YFSETQ. The CDR3 spans 14 residues. The V end was cut by 2 bases, the J end by 1 base, with 9 bases between.

The CDR3 DNA is TGTGCCAGCAGCCTCCGGTCCGAGCAGTTCTTC. Protein: CASSLRSEQFF. The chain carries TRBV28 and TRBJ2-1; D uncertain. Per germline, CDR1 MDHEN and CDR2 SYDVKM. The CDR3 length is 11 residues. Between the trimmed V and J ends, which lost 6 bases and 10 bases, there was a span of 10 bases.

The gene calls are TRBV6-1 and TRBJ1-2; the D gene is possibly TRBD1 (5 bases). The germline gives CDR1 MNHNS, CDR2 SASEGT. V gave up 4 bases and J gave up 3 bases, with 6 bases separating them. The CDR3 runs to 12 residues. The CDR3 DNA reads as TGTGCCAGCAGTGTGACAGACTATGGCTACACCTTC. Amino acids: CASSVTDYGYTF.

The rearrangement joins TRBV27 to TRBJ1-6; D is possibly TRBD1 (5 bases). V lost 7 bases and J lost 7, with 8 bases in between. The CDR3 length is 12 residues. Germline CDR1 MNHEY, CDR2 SMNVEV (reference sequence). The DNA for the CDR3 is TGTGCCAGCAAAGACAGAAATTCACCCCTCCACTTT. This sequence encodes CASKDRNSPLHF.

This clone was found once. V and J are TRBV13 and TRBJ1-5; no clear D gene. CDR1 is PRHDT, CDR2 FYEKMQ, per germline (reference sequence). The CDR3 length is 14 residues. Trimming pared 6 bases from V and 4 bases from J, leaving 13 bases between. In DNA, the CDR3 is TGTGCCAGCAGTTCCCGAGGACGGAATCAGCCCCAGCATTTT. Its protein is CASSSRGRNQPQHF. The full variable domain, completed using reference TRBV13 and TRBJ1-5, is AAGVIQSPRHLIKEKRETATLKCYPIPRHDTVYWYQQGPGQDPQFLISFYEKMQSDKGSIPDRFSAQQFSDYHSELNMSSLELGDSALYFCASSSRGRNQPQHFGDGTRLSIL.

The chain employs TRBV2 and TRBJ2-2; TRBD2 agrees at 10 bases. The CDR3 runs to 12 residues. The germline V gene has CDR1 SNHLY and CDR2 FYNNEI. V lost 4 bases, J lost 13 bases, and 3 bases stayed unmatched. The CDR3 sequence: CASSGTSGVLFF. The CDR3 DNA sequence: TGTGCCAGCAGTGGGACTAGCGGTGTGCTGTTTTTT.

The genes are TRBV5-5 and TRBJ2-3; D may match TRBD1 or TRBD2 (5 bases each). Germline-derived CDR1 and CDR2 are SGHKS and YYEKEE (reference sequence). The germline V and J ends were trimmed by 3 bases and 0 bases, with 17 bases remaining between them. The CDR3 contains 17 residues. This CDR3 reads CASSSNVRDHSTDTQYF. DNA of the CDR3: TGTGCCAGCAGCTCAAATGTCCGGGACCATAGCACAGATACGCAGTATTTT.

This chain connects TRBV27 to TRBJ2-3, with no clear D. Per the germline V gene, CDR1 is MNHEY and CDR2 is SMNVEV (reference sequence). The CDR3 totals 16 residues. V gave up 7 bases and J gave up 0 bases, with 17 bases separating them. CDR3 in DNA: TGTGCCAGCACCTCTAGGTGGCTCGCTAGCACAGATACGCAGTATTTT. Protein sequence: CASTSRWLASTDTQYF.

The chain has TRBV5-6 and TRBJ2-1; a possible D gene is TRBD1 (5 bases). Germline CDR1 reads SGHDT; CDR2 reads YYEEEE. The CDR3 contains 16 residues. V lost 1 base, J lost 8 bases, and 19 bases lay in between. The CDR3 nucleotides read TGTGCCAGCAGCTTGTACGTCAGCGCCTTAGGGGATGAGCAGTTCTTC. It codes for CASSLYVSALGDEQFF. Full variable domain (missing parts from reference TRBV5-6 and TRBJ2-1): DAGVTQSPTHLIKTRGQQVTLRCSPKSGHDTVSWYQQALGQGPQFIFQYYEEEERQRGNFPDRFSGHQFPNYSSELNVNALLLGDSALYLCASSLYVSALGDEQFFGPGTRLTVL.

On this clone: Different DNA sequences within this sample yield the same CDR3. The chain combines TRBV10-3 with TRBJ1-2, with a tentative D call TRBD1 (5 bases). With 0 bases removed from V and 4 bases from J, the gap between germline ends came to 12 bases. Germline V gives CDR1 ENHRY, CDR2 SYGVKD. CDR3 length: 15 residues. The CDR3 DNA reads as TGTGCCATCAGTGAGTCGGTGACGGGGACCTATGGCTACACCTTC. Its translation: CAISESVTGTYGYTF.

The chain combines TRBV5-1 with TRBJ2-5; 8 bases line up with TRBD2. CDR1 and CDR2 (germline): SGHRS, YFSETQ. The CDR3 runs to 15 residues. V shed 5 bases and J 5 bases; nucleotides not matched to a gene: 11. CDR3 in DNA: TGCGCCAGCAGGCCCCCGGGGGGGGCGGGGGAGACCCAGTACTTC. Translating gives CASRPPGGAGETQYF.

This clone was recorded a few times. CDR3 loop: CASSKSTVENSPLHF. The CDR3, as DNA: TGTGCCAGCAGTAAATCGACAGTAGAAAATTCACCCCTCCACTTT. The chain employs TRBV6-6 and TRBJ1-6; possibly TRBD1 for D (5 bases). Germline V gene sequence: CDR1 MNHNY, CDR2 SVGAGI (reference sequence). The length of the CDR3 is 15 residues. V lost 5 bases and J 7 bases, leaving 15 bases between the germline ends.

The table lists this clone with a count of one. The rearrangement uses TRBV28 and TRBJ1-5; TRBD1 might be the D (5 bases). This CDR3 contains 17 residues. The V end was cut by 2 bases, the J end by 0 bases, with 14 bases between. Germline CDR1 is MDHEN and CDR2 is SYDVKM. CDR3 sequence reads: CASSLIGTDFSNQPQHF. Written as DNA, the CDR3 is TGTGCCAGCAGTTTAATCGGGACGGACTTTAGCAATCAGCCCCAGCATTTT.

The chain employs TRBV4-1 and TRBJ2-5, with TRBD2 as a possible D gene (7 bases). V was pared by 0 bases and J by 4 bases, with 12 bases between. Germline-derived CDR1 and CDR2 are MGHRA and YSYEKL. This CDR3 spans 15 amino acids. The CDR3 here is CASSQDGGGGETQYF. The CDR3 DNA reads TGCGCCAGCAGCCAAGATGGGGGAGGGGGAGAGACCCAGTACTTC.